This T cell receptor beta chain was recorded in a study of blood T cells in healthy people across ages. The authors isolated at least 6.5 million PBMCs per sample. Combining a sample-barcoded 5' primer with a J-beta primer mix, a second PCR ran for roughly 7 to 11 cycles. TCRdb redid the calling of the 5' RACE reads with MiXCR, one entry per CDR3 protein. The repertoire holds hundreds of thousands of distinct CDR3 sequences, approximately 48% seen once, with around 21% in the top ten. Germline-derived CDR1 and CDR2 are SGDLS and YYNGEE. This CDR3 is built from 15 residues. Trimming took off 0 bases at V and 7 bases at J, with 15 bases between the two ends.

The J gene is TRBJ2-3, the V gene TRBV9; D is possibly TRBD2 (6 bases). The clonotype originates from a man aged 55 to 70 in good health. Sequencing was carried out using blood. In nucleotides, the CDR3 is TGTGCCAGCAGCGTAGATGGAGGGGCCCGATATACGCAGTATTTT. Translated: CASSVDGGARYTQYF. Filled out from reference TRBV9 and TRBJ2-3, the complete variable domain reads DSGVTQTPKHLITATGQRVTLRCSPRSGDLSVYWYQQSLDQGLQFLIQYYNGEERAKGNILERFSAQQFPDLHSELNLSSLELGDSALYFCASSVDGGARYTQYFGPGTRLTVL.